This T cell receptor (beta chain) is drawn from a study of T-cell reconstitution after alpha-beta-depleted transplantation in children. Study conclusions and caveats: Approximately two months post-transplant, alpha-beta T cells reportedly originated from several hundred expanded graft clones.

The CDR3 loop spans 14 amino acids. The V gene's germline CDR1 is SQVTM and CDR2 ANQGSEA. Trimming stripped 6 bases from V and 2 bases from J, with 17 bases between. Turning to this clonotype: Its target is not known.

Unique molecular identifiers were incorporated into the prepared TCRbeta library. TCRdb re-called the PCR reads with MiXCR, one entry per CDR3 protein. The sample has approximately 250,000 distinct CDR3 sequences; 20% to 30% are singletons. The V gene is TRBV29-1, the J gene TRBJ2-7, with D tentatively TRBD1 (6 bases). This TCR came from a girl aged 2 to 9 with Fanconi anemia, due to receive a stem cell transplant. The sequenced sample was PBMCs, obtained before TCRalphabeta/CD19-depleted stem cell transplant. The CDR3 spells CSVVQGLGTYEQYF. In nucleotides, the CDR3 is TGCAGCGTGGTACAGGGATTAGGGACCTACGAGCAGTACTTC.